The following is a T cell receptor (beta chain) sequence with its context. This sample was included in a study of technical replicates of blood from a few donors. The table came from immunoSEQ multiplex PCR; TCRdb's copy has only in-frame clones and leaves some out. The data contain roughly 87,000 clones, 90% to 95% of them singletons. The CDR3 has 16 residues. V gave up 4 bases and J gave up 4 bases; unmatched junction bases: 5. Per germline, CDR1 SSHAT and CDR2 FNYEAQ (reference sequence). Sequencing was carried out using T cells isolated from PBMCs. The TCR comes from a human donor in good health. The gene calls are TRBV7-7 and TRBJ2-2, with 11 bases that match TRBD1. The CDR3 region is CASSSGTGGFTGELFF. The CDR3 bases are TGTGCCAGCAGCTCAGGGACAGGGGGATTCACCGGGGAGCTGTTTTTT.